The rows below give T cell receptor beta chains drawn from one sample of a study of cytomegalovirus exposure and HLA in healthy donors. Method: immunoSEQ multiplex PCR; TCRdb's copy keeps in-frame clones and lacks some. Of roughly 190,000 clones in the sample, around four fifths are singletons; the top ten hold over 3%. What was sequenced was PBMCs. Receptor source: a female donor in good health and CMV-seronegative. Each CDR3 is given with its conserved first and last residue. The order of the fields is V gene, clone size, J gene, D gene, CDR3 protein, CDR3 DNA. A D gene is named only where the DNA matches it firmly. Part of the rows lack a size; the others show once, few, many or a class for expanded clones.

TRBV19	.	TRBJ2-7	TRBD1	CASSTGTGATYEQYF	TGTGCCAGTAGTACCGGGACAGGCGCTACCTACGAGCAGTACTTC
TRBV28	few	TRBJ1-4	TRBD1	CASSFGTASGDEKLFF	TGTGCCAGCAGTTTCGGGACAGCCTCCGGGGACGAAAAACTGTTTTTT
TRBV19	.	TRBJ1-1	.	CASSIPGVSTEAFF	TGTGCCAGTAGTATTCCGGGTGTATCCACTGAAGCTTTCTTT
TRBV7-2	.	TRBJ2-7	TRBD2	CASSLGKLAGASYEQYF	TGTGCCAGCAGCTTAGGGAAGCTAGCGGGAGCCTCCTACGAGCAGTACTTC
TRBV7-9	few	TRBJ1-6	.	CASSLRWGREDSPLHF	TGTGCCAGCAGCTTACGTTGGGGCAGGGAGGACTCACCCCTCCACTTT
TRBV18	.	TRBJ1-1	TRBD1	CASSPGQGANTEAFF	TGTGCCAGCTCACCCGGACAGGGGGCGAACACTGAAGCTTTCTTT
TRBV7-6	.	TRBJ2-2	TRBD1	CASSPLTGATGELFF	TGTGCCAGCAGCCCACTGACAGGGGCTACCGGGGAGCTGTTTTTT
TRBV6-1	.	TRBJ2-1	TRBD1	CASKKTGTDYNEQFF	TGTGCCAGCAAGAAGACCGGGACAGATTACAATGAGCAGTTCTTC
TRBV28	.	TRBJ1-1	TRBD1	CASSLFGTGREAFF	TGTGCCAGCAGTTTATTCGGGACAGGTCGTGAAGCTTTCTTT
TRBV9	.	TRBJ1-2	TRBD1	CASSVWDRGPNYGYTF	TGTGCCAGCAGCGTATGGGACAGGGGGCCTAACTATGGCTACACCTTC
TRBV7-2	.	TRBJ2-3	TRBD2	CASSLAGGVGTDTQYF	TGTGCCAGCAGCCTAGCGGGAGGGGTCGGCACAGATACGCAGTATTTT